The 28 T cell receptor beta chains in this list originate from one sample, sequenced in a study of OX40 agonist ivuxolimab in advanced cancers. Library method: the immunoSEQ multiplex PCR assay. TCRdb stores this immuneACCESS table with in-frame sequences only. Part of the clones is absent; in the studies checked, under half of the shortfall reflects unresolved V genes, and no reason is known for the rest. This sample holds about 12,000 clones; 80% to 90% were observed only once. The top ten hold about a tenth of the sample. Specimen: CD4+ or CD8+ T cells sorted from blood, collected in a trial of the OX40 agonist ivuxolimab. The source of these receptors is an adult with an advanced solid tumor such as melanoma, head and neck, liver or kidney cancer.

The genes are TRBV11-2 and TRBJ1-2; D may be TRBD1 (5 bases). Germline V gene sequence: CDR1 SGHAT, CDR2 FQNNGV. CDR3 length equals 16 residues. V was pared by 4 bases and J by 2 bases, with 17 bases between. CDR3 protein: CASSYLPGTDNYGYTF. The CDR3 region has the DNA TGTGCCAGCAGCTACCTACCCGGGACGGACAACTATGGCTACACCTTC.

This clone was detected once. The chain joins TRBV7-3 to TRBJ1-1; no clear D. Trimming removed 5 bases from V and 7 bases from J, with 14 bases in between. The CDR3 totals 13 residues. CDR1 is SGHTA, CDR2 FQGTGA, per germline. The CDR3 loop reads CASSPTGTLEAFF. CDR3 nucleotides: TGTGCCAGCAGCCCCACCGGAACTCTTGAAGCTTTCTTT.

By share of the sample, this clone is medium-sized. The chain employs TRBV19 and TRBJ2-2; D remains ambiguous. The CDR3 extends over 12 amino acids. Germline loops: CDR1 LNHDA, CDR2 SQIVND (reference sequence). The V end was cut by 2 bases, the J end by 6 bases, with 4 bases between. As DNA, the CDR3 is TGTGCCAGTAGTATATATTCCGGGGAGCTGTTTTTT. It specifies CASSIYSGELFF.

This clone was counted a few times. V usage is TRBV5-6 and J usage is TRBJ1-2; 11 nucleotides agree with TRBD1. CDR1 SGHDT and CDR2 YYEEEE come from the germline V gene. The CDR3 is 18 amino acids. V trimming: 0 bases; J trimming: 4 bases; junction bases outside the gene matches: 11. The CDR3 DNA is TGTGCCAGCAGCTTGGGGACAGGGGGCACCCGGCGGCCCTATGGCTACACCTTC. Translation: CASSLGTGGTRRPYGYTF.

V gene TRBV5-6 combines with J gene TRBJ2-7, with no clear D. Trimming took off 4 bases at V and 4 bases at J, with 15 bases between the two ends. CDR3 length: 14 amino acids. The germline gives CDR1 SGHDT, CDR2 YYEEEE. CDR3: CASSPPNRGYEQYF. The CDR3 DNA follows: TGTGCCAGCAGCCCCCCAAACCGCGGATACGAGCAGTACTTC.

CDR3 DNA sequence: TGTGCCAGCAGTTATCGGGACAGGGGGCTCAGCGGGGAGCTGTTTTTT. It yields the protein CASSYRDRGLSGELFF. V gene TRBV6-5 combines with J gene TRBJ2-2; 12 bases are a match to TRBD1. V shed 3 bases and J 7 bases; nucleotides not matched to a gene: 6. CDR1 MNHEY and CDR2 SVGAGI come from the germline V gene. The CDR3 sequence is 16 residues long.

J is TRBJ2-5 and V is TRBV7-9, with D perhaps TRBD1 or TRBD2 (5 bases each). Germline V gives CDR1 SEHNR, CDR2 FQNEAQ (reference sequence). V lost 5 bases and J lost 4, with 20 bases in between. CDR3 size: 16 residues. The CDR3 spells CASSPSGPQPGETQYF. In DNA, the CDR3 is TGTGCCAGCAGCCCGTCGGGACCGCAACCAGGAGAGACCCAGTACTTC.

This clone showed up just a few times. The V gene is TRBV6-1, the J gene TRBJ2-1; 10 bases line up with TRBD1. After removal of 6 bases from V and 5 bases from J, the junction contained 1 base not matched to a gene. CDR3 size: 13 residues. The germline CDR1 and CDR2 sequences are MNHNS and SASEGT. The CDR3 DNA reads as TGTGCCAGCAGGGGGACAGGGGACAATGAGCAGTTCTTC. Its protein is CASRGTGDNEQFF.

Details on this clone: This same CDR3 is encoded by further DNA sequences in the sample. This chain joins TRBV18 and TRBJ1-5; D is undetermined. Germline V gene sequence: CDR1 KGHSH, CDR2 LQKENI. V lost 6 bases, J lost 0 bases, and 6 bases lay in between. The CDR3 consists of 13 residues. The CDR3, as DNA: TGTGCCAGCTCCCCCGATAGCAATCAGCCCCAGCATTTT. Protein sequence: CASSPDSNQPQHF.

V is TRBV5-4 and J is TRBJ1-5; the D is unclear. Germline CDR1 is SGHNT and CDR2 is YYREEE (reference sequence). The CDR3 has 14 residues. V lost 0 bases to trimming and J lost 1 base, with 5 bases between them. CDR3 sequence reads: CASSLGGSNQPQHF. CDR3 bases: TGTGCCAGCAGCTTGGGAGGGAGCAATCAGCCCCAGCATTTT.

CDR3 region: CASSRDLESEAFF. The DNA of the CDR3 is TGTGCCAGTAGTCGGGACCTTGAGTCTGAAGCTTTCTTT. The chain combines TRBV19 with TRBJ1-1; possible D gene TRBD1, 5 bases. Germline V gene data show CDR1 as LNHDA and CDR2 as SQIVND (reference sequence). V gave up 5 bases and J gave up 6 bases, with 13 bases separating them. CDR3 length: 13 amino acids.

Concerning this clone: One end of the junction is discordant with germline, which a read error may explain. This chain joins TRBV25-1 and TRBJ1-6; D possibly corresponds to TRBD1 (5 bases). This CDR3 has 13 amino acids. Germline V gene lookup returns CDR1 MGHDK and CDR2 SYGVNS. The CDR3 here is CASSDASQRDLYF. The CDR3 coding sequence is TGTGCCAGCAGTGACGCCTCGCAAAGGGACCTGTACTTT.

The CDR3 DNA reads as TGTGCCAGCAGCCAAGTGGCGGGGGGCACTAATGAAAAACTGTTTTTT. Protein product: CASSQVAGGTNEKLFF. This chain uses TRBV14 with TRBJ1-4; possibly TRBD1 for D (6 bases). Trimming cost V 1 base and J 2 bases, with 11 bases left between them. CDR1 and CDR2 (germline): SGHDN, FVKESK. CDR3 length equals 16 residues.

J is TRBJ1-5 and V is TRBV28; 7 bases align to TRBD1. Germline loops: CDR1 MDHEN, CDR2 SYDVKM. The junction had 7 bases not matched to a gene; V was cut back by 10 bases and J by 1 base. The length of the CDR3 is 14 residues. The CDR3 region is CATRNRGSNQPQHF. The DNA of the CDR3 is TGTGCCACCCGAAACAGGGGAAGCAATCAGCCCCAGCATTTT.

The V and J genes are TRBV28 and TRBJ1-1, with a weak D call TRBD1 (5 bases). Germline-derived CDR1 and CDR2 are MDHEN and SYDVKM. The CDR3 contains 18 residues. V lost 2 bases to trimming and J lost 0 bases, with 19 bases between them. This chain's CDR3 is CASSLNSGTGPMNTEAFF. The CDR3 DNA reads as TGTGCCAGCAGTTTAAACTCCGGGACCGGACCCATGAACACTGAAGCTTTCTTT.

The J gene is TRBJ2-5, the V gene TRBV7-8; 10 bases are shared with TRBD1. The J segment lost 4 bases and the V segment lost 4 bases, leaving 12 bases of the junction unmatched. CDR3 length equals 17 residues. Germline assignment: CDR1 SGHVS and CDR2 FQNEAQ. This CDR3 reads CASSSGVTGGLVETQYF. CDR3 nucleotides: TGTGCCAGCAGCTCTGGGGTGACAGGGGGCTTAGTAGAGACCCAGTACTTC.

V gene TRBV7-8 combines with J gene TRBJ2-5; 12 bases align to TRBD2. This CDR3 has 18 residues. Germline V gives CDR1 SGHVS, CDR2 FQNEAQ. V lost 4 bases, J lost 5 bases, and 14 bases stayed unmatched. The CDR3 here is CASSSRLAGALLGETQYF. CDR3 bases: TGTGCCAGCAGCTCGAGACTAGCGGGGGCTCTACTTGGGGAGACCCAGTACTTC.

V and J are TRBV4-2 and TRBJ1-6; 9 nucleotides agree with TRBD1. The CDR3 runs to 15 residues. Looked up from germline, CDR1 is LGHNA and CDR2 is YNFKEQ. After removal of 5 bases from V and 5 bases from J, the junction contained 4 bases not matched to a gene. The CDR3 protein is CASSSGTGNNSPLHF. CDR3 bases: TGTGCCAGCAGCTCAGGGACAGGGAATAATTCACCCCTCCACTTT.

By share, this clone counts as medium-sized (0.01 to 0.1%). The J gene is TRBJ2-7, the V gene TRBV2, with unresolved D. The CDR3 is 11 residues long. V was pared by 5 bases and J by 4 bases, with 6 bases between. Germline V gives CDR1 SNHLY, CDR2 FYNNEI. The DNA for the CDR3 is TGTGCCAGCAGTAATTTGTACGAGCAGTACTTC. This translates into CASSNLYEQYF.

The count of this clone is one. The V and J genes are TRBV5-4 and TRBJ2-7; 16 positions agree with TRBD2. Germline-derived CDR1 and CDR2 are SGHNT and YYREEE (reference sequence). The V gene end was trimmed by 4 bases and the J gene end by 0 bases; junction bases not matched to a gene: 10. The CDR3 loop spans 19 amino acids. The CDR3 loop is CASSRTGTSGGATSYEQYF. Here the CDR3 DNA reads TGTGCCAGCAGCAGGACCGGGACTAGCGGGGGGGCTACCTCCTACGAGCAGTACTTC.

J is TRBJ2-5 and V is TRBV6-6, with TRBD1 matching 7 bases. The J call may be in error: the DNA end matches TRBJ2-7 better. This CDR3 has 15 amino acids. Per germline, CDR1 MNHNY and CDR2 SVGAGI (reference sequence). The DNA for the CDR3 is TGTGCCAGCAGTCGATTCGGGACAGTACGGGACGAGCAGTACTTC. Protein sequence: CASSRFGTVRDEQYF.

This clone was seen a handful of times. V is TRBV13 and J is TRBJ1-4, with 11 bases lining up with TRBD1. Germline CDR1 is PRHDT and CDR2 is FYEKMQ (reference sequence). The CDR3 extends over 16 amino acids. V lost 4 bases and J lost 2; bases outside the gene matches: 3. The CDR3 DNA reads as TGTGCCAGCAGCTCAGGACAGGGGGCTACTAATGAAAAACTGTTTTTT. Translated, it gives CASSSGQGATNEKLFF.

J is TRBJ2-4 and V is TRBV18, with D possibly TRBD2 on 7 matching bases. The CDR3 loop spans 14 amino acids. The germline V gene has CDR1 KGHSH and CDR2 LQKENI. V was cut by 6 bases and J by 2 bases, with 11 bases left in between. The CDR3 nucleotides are TGTGCCAGCTCTCGGGGGGCTCCCAAAAACATTCAGTACTTC. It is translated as CASSRGAPKNIQYF.

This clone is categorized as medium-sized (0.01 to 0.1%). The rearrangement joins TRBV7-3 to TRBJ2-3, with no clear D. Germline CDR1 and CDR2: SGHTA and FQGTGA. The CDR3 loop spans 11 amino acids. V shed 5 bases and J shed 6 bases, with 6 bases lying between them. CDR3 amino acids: CASSPRDTQYF. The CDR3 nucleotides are TGTGCCAGCAGCCCTCGGGATACGCAGTATTTT.

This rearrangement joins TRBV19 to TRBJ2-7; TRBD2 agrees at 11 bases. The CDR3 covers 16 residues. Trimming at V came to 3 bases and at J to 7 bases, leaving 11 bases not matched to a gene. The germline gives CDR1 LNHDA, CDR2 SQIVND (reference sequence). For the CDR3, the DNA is TGTGCCAGTAGTATCGGTACTAGCGGGGGCATGAGGGAGCAGTACTTC. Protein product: CASSIGTSGGMREQYF.

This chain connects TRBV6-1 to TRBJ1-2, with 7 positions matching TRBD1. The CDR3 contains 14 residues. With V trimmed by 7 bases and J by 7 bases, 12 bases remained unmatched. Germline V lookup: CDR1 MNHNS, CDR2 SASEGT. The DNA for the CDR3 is TGTGCCAGCATCAACAGGGGTACTAGGTCTGGCTACACCTTC. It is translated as CASINRGTRSGYTF.

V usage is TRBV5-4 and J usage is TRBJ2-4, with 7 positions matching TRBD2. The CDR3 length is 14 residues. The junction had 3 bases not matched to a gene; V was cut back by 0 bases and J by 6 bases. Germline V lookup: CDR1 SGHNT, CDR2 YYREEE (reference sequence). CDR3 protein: CASSLGSGVNIQYF. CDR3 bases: TGTGCCAGCAGCTTGGGGAGCGGGGTAAACATTCAGTACTTC.

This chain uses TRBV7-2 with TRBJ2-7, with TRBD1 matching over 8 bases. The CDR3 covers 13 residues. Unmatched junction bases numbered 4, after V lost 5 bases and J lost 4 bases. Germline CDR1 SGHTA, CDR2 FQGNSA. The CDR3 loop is CASSLDRAYEQYF. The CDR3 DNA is TGTGCCAGCAGCCTGGACAGGGCGTACGAGCAGTACTTC.